The rows below give T cell receptor beta chains drawn from one sample of a study of T cells in Graves' hyperthyroidism and ophthalmopathy. MiXCR, applied by TCRdb to the multiplex PCR reads, yields one record per CDR3 protein. The sample holds more than 600,000 distinct CDR3 sequences; roughly 17% are singletons and the top ten take under 9.5%. The sample taken for sequencing was blood. These receptors were taken from a man between 18 and 35 years old with Graves' hyperthyroidism. Each CDR3 is given with its conserved first and last residue. Clone size is stated in some rows and not others, as once, few, many or a class when expanded.

v_gene	abundance	CDR3aa
TRBV20-1	NA	CSAEDGGDQPQHF
TRBV27	NA	CASSLSPYTAEYF
TRBV7-8	many	CASSLRFRGDQYF
TRBV20-1	NA	CSARVWLGGASLSYEQYF
TRBV6-7	many	CASSYSMRYQETQYF
TRBV6-1	NA	CASSTFRRLDGYTF
TRBV7-3	many	CASTPISTANYGYTF
TRBV19	NA	CASTEDRGTTGELFF
TRBV7-2	few	CASSPGTSGRGELFF
TRBV7-9	NA	CASSVLAGEKTQYF
TRBV20-1	many	CSARDVLLSNQPQHF
TRBV2	many	CASSEWTLEAFF
TRBV4-1	NA	CASSSGTHEQFF
TRBV28	many	CASSLRDYGEQFF
TRBV27	many	CASSLRGRGGGYTF
TRBV28	NA	CASGAPGEKLFF
TRBV28	few	CASRAGWGETQYF
TRBV25-1	few	CASSDLRTGGNSPLHF
TRBV7-2	many	CASSFPETVGTDTQYF
TRBV15	few	CATSSETYGEQFF
TRBV7-8	NA	CASSLWVGIGLAGSDTGELFF
TRBV12-3/TRBV12-4	many	CASSPRPGQGSTDTQYF
TRBV5-1	NA	CASSLSGSTSYEQYF